The 2 T cell receptor beta chains in this list originate from one sample, sequenced in a study of blood T cell repertoires in COVID-19. The data were produced by immunoSEQ multiplex PCR, yet TCRdb's version contains in-frame clones alone and is incomplete. Of about 18,000 clones in the sample, around 88% were seen once. Material for sequencing was PBMCs or T cells enriched from blood (not recorded which). The origin of the receptors is a woman aged 25 to 39 who had recovered from COVID-19.

The chain has TRBV19 and TRBJ1-5, with D unclear. The CDR3 length is 15 residues. V was trimmed by 0 bases and J by 0 bases, leaving 6 bases between them. Germline V gives CDR1 LNHDA, CDR2 SQIVND (reference sequence). CDR3 coding DNA: TGTGCCAGTAGTATAGATGAGGATAGCAATCAGCCCCAGCATTTT. Its translation: CASSIDEDSNQPQHF. Full variable domain (outside the CDR3, taken from reference TRBV19 and TRBJ1-5): DGGITQSPKYLFRKEGQNVTLSCEQNLNHDAMYWYRQDPGQGLRLIYYSQIVNDFQKGDIAEGYSVSREKKESFPLTVTSAQKNPTAFYLCASSIDEDSNQPQHFGDGTRLSIL.

This clone was seen once. The CDR3 nucleotides are TGTGCCAGCAGCCAAAGATCGGGTCTACCCACAGATACGCAGTATTTT. Its protein is CASSQRSGLPTDTQYF. This chain joins TRBV9 and TRBJ2-3; D is uncertain. V lost 4 bases to trimming and J lost 2 bases, with 17 bases between them. Germline V gene sequence: CDR1 SGDLS, CDR2 YYNGEE. The CDR3 covers 16 residues.